This T cell receptor beta chain was identified in a study of blood T cell repertoires in COVID-19. Study overall: Acute and convalescent COVID-19 specimens originated in the United States, Italy and Spain. Sources were T cells, B-cell-depleted T cells, or PBMCs; the material itself was cDNA or gDNA.

Under the authors' procedure: Amplifying reference gene primers gave estimates of nucleated cell counts. Clones were sequenced by immunoSEQ multiplex PCR, and TCRdb holds only the in-frame ones, with some missing. V and J calls and clone size are those listed in that table; D and trimming were worked out from the DNA. The repertoire holds more than 85,000 clones, 80% to 90% seen once, with approximately 2% in the top ten. Seattle enrolled patients during active infection and tracked them longitudinally. This sequence was found in a man aged 50 or older with COVID-19, enrolled during active disease. The sequencing sample was made of peripheral blood.

The CDR3 DNA is TGTGCCAGCAGTTACAGAGGGCCCGGCACAGATACGCAGTATTTT. Residues: CASSYRGPGTDTQYF. J is TRBJ2-3 and V is TRBV6-5, with a weak D call TRBD2 (5 bases). CDR3 length: 15 residues. Trimming pared 2 bases from V and 1 base from J, leaving 10 bases between. Germline lookup yields CDR1 MNHEY and CDR2 SVGAGI.